This T cell receptor beta chain comes out of a study of blood T cell repertoires in COVID-19. Participant reports of clinical history set cohort assignment. Germline CDR1 and CDR2: WNHNN and SYGVQD (reference sequence). CDR3 length: 16 residues. Trimming took 0 bases from V and 3 from J; bases not matched to a gene: 6. Data came from immunoSEQ multiplex PCR; TCRdb stores just in-frame clones and leaves some out. The sample holds approximately 160,000 clones, roughly nine tenths seen once. The sequenced sample consisted of PBMCs or T cells enriched from blood (not recorded which). The source is a woman aged 45-59 years who had recovered from COVID-19. V is TRBV10-1 and J is TRBJ2-3, with 7 nucleotides matching TRBD2. CDR3 in DNA: TGCGCCAGCAGTGAGTCCTACCTAGCGGAAACAGATACGCAGTATTTT. This codes for CASSESYLAETDTQYF.